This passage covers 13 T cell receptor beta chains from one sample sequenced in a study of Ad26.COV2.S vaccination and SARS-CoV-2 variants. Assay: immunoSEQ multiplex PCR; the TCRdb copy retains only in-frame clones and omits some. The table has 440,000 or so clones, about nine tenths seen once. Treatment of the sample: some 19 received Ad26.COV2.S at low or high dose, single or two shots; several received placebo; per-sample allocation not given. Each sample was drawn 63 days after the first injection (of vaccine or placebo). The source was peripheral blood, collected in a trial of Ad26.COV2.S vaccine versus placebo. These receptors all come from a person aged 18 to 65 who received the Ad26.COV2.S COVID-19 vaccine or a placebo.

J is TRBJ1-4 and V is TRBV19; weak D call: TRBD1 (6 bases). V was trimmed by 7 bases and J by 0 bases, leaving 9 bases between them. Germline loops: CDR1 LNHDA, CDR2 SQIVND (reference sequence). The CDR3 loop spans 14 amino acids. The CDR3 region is CASTQGPTNEKLFF. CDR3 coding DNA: TGTGCCAGTACACAGGGCCCAACTAATGAAAAACTGTTTTTT. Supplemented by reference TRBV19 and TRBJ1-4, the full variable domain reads DGGITQSPKYLFRKEGQNVTLSCEQNLNHDAMYWYRQDPGQGLRLIYYSQIVNDFQKGDIAEGYSVSREKKESFPLTVTSAQKNPTAFYLCASTQGPTNEKLFFGSGTQLSVL.

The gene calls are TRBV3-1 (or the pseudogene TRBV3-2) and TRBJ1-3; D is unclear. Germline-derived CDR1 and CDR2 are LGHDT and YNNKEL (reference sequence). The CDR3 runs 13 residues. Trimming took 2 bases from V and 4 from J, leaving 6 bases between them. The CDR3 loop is CASSQLSGNTIYF. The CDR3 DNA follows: TGTGCCAGCAGCCAATTGTCCGGAAACACCATATATTTT.

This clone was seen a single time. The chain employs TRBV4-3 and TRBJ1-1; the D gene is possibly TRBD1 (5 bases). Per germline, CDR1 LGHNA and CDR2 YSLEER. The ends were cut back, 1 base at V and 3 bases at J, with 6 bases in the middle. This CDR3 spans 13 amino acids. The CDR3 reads CASSQGGHTEAFF. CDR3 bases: TGCGCCAGCAGCCAAGGGGGACACACTGAAGCTTTCTTT.

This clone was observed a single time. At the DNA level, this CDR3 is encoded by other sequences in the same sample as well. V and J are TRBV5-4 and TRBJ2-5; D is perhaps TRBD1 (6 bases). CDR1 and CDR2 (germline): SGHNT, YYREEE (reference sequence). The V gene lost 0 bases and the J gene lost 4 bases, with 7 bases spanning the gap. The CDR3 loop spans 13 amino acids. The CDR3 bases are TGTGCCAGCAGCTTGGCCAGGGGAGAGACCCAGTACTTC. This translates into CASSLARGETQYF.

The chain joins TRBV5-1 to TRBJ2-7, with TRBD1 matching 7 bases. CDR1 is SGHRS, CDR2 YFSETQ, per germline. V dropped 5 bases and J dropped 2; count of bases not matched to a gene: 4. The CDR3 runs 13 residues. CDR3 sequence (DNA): TGCGCCAGCAGATCGGACAGGACCTACGAGCAGTACTTC. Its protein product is CASRSDRTYEQYF.

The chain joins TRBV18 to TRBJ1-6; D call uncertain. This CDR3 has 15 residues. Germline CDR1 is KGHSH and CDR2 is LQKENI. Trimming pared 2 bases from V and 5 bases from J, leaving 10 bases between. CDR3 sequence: CASSPYGIDNSPLHF. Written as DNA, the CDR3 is TGTGCCAGCTCACCATATGGGATCGATAATTCACCCCTCCACTTT.

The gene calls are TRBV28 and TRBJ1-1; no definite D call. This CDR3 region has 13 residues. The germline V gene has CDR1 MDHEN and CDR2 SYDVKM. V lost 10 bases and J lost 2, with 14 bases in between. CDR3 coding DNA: TGTGCCACTCAGGAGATTATTAACACTGAAGCTTTCTTT. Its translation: CATQEIINTEAFF.

This CDR3 reads CASSHSLTRASTGELFF. The CDR3 coding sequence is TGTGCCAGCAGCCACAGCCTGACTAGGGCTTCCACCGGGGAGCTGTTTTTT. The chain combines TRBV14 with TRBJ2-2; D is perhaps TRBD2 (6 bases). CDR1 and CDR2 from the germline V gene are SGHDN and FVKESK. With 3 bases removed from V and 4 bases from J, the gap between germline ends came to 18 bases. The CDR3 loop spans 17 amino acids.

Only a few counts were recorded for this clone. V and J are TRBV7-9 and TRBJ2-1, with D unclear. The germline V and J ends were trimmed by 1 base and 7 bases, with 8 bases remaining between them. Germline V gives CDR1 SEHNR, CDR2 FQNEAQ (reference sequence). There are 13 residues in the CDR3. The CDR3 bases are TGTGCCAGCAGCTTAGGTTGGATAAATGAGCAGTTCTTC. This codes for CASSLGWINEQFF.

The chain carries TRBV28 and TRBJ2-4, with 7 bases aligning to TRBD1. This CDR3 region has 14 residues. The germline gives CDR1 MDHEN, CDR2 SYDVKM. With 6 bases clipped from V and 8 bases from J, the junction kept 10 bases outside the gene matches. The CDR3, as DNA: TGTGCCAGCAGCATGACAGGGAGAGGTGACATTCAGTACTTC. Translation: CASSMTGRGDIQYF.

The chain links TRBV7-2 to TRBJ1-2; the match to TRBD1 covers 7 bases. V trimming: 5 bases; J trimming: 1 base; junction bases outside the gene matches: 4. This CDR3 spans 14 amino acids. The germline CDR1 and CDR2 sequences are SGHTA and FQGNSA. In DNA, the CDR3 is TGTGCCAGCAGCAATACAGGGGTTAACTATGGCTACACCTTC. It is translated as CASSNTGVNYGYTF.

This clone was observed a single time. The CDR3: CASSYMSYEQYF. CDR3 sequence (DNA): TGTGCCAGCAGTTATATGAGCTACGAGCAGTACTTC. This rearrangement joins TRBV6-2 or TRBV6-3 to TRBJ2-7, with D unclear. The CDR3 consists of 12 residues. V shed 3 bases and J shed 3 bases, with 6 bases lying between them. Germline lookup yields CDR1 MNHEY and CDR2 SVGEGT.

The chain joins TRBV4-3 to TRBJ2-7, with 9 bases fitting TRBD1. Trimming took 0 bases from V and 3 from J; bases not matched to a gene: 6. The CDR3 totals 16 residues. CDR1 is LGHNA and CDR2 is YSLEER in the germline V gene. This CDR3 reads CASSQDRVDRGYEQYF. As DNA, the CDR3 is TGCGCCAGCAGCCAAGACCGCGTGGACAGGGGCTACGAGCAGTACTTC.